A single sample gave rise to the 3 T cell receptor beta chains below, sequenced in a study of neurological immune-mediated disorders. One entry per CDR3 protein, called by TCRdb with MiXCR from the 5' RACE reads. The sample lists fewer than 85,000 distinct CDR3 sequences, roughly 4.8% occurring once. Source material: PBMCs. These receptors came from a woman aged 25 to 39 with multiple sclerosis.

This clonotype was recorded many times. Here the CDR3 DNA reads TGTGCCAGCAGCTACGACACGACGGGGACCCAGTACTTC. This sequence encodes CASSYDTTGTQYF. The chain has TRBV7-2 and TRBJ2-5; D call uncertain. The ends were cut back, 4 bases at V and 7 bases at J, with 13 bases in the middle. Per germline, CDR1 SGHTA and CDR2 FQGNSA. This CDR3 has 13 amino acids.

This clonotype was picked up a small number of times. CDR3 nucleotide sequence: TGCGCCAGCAGTGAAGCTAGGGGAAACGGGGCCGGGGAGCTGTTTTTT. Its protein product is CASSEARGNGAGELFF. This chain links TRBV10-1 with TRBJ2-2; D is possibly TRBD1 or TRBD2 (5 bases each). Trimming removed 3 bases from V and 6 bases from J, with 17 bases in between. Germline V lookup: CDR1 WNHNN, CDR2 SYGVQD (reference sequence). CDR3 length equals 16 residues.

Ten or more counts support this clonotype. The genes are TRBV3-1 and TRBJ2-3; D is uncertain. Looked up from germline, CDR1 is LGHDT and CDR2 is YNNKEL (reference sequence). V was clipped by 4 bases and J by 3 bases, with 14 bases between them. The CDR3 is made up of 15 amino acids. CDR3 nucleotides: TGTGCCAGCAGCCCACAACACCGCGCGACAGATACGCAGTATTTT. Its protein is CASSPQHRATDTQYF.